This T cell receptor beta chain was found in a study of neurological immune-mediated disorders. TCRdb recomputed calls from the 5' RACE reads with MiXCR, one row per CDR3 protein. The sample shows about 38,000 distinct CDR3 sequences, roughly 4.8% of them seen only once. Many counts were recorded for this clonotype. In germline, CDR1 is GTSNPN, CDR2 SVGIG (reference sequence). Trimming cost V 4 bases and J 5 bases, with 9 bases left between them. The CDR3 sequence is 11 residues long. This TCR derives from a man aged 18 to 29 in good health. Sequencing input: CD4+ T cells from blood. The chain couples TRBV30 to TRBJ2-7; D possibly corresponds to TRBD1 (5 bases). CDR3 sequence reads: CAWTTQDEQYF. CDR3 bases: TGTGCCTGGACCACACAGGACGAGCAGTACTTC. Looking up the rest from reference TRBV30 and TRBJ2-7 gives the full variable domain: SQTIHQWPATLVQPVGSPLSLECTVEGTSNPNLYWYRQAAGRGLQLLFYSVGIGQISSEVPQNLSASRPQDRQFILSSKKLLLSDSGFYLCAWTTQDEQYFGPGTRLTVT.